A single sample gave rise to the 27 T cell receptor beta chains below, sequenced in a study of Ad26.COV2.S vaccination and SARS-CoV-2 variants. Profiled with immunoSEQ multiplex PCR; TCRdb holds only in-frame clones, not every one. This table holds 300,000 to 350,000 clones, 88% found once. Treatment indicated: about 20 received Ad26.COV2.S at low or high dose, single or two shots; 5 received placebo; per-sample allocation not given. Sampling happened 63 days after the first vaccine or placebo injection. The source was peripheral blood, collected in a trial of Ad26.COV2.S vaccine versus placebo. The receptors derive from a person aged 18-60 years who received the Ad26.COV2.S COVID-19 vaccine or a placebo.

The rearrangement joins TRBV7-9 to TRBJ2-3; tentative D call: TRBD2 (5 bases). The CDR3 has 16 residues. Trimming took 0 bases from V and 1 from J, leaving 11 bases between them. Germline assignment: CDR1 SEHNR and CDR2 FQNEAQ (reference sequence). CDR3 protein: CASSLALARGTDTQYF. Here the CDR3 DNA reads TGTGCCAGCAGCTTAGCACTCGCGAGGGGCACAGATACGCAGTATTTT.

Written as DNA, the CDR3 is TGTGCCAGCAGCTCTTACAGCGGGGCCTCCTACAATGAGCAGTTCTTC. Amino acids: CASSSYSGASYNEQFF. V gene TRBV9 combines with J gene TRBJ2-1, with 7 bases lining up with TRBD2. Unmatched junction bases numbered 7, after V lost 4 bases and J lost 0 bases. The V gene's germline CDR1 is SGDLS and CDR2 YYNGEE. The CDR3 contains 16 residues.

J is TRBJ1-1 and V is TRBV30, with TRBD1 matching 7 bases. Germline V lookup: CDR1 GTSNPN, CDR2 SVGIG (reference sequence). This CDR3 contains 16 residues. Trimming removed 2 bases from V and 0 bases from J; junction bases left unmatched: 9. The CDR3 loop reads CAWSPTGDFMNTEAFF. The CDR3 DNA reads TGTGCCTGGAGTCCCACAGGGGATTTCATGAACACTGAAGCTTTCTTT.

The V call is TRBV5-5, the J call TRBJ2-7, with TRBD1 matching 8 bases. The CDR3 has 14 residues. Losses at the gene ends were 2 bases for V and 2 bases for J; bases not matched to a gene: 3. Per germline, CDR1 SGHKS and CDR2 YYEKEE (reference sequence). This CDR3 reads CASSFGTGTYEQYF. Here the CDR3 DNA reads TGTGCCAGCAGCTTTGGGACAGGAACCTACGAGCAGTACTTC.

This chain connects TRBV7-2 to TRBJ1-5; a possible D gene is TRBD1 (6 bases). Germline V lookup: CDR1 SGHTA, CDR2 FQGNSA. The CDR3 has 17 amino acids. V lost 1 base and J lost 1, with 14 bases in between. In nucleotides, the CDR3 is TGTGCCAGCAGCTTAGGCTACACAGGGACCAGCAATCAGCCCCAGCATTTT. It yields the protein CASSLGYTGTSNQPQHF. Full variable domain (rest looked up from reference TRBV7-2 and TRBJ1-5): GAGVSQSPSNKVTEKGKDVELRCDPISGHTALYWYRQSLGQGLEFLIYFQGNSAPDKSGLPSDRFSAERTGGSVSTLTIQRTQQEDSAVYLCASSLGYTGTSNQPQHFGDGTRLSIL.

This chain links TRBV11-1 with TRBJ2-7, with a possible D match to TRBD1 (5 bases). The CDR3 runs 16 residues. V gave up 0 bases and J gave up 5 bases, with 17 bases separating them. From germline, CDR1 is SGHAT and CDR2 FQDESV (reference sequence). The CDR3, as DNA: TGTGCCAGCAGCTTAGCTTATGGTAAGGGGAACCACGAGCAGTACTTC. As protein: CASSLAYGKGNHEQYF.

The chain recombines TRBV30 with TRBJ1-5; no clear D. The germline gives CDR1 GTSNPN, CDR2 SVGIG (reference sequence). Trimming cost V 3 bases and J 0 bases, with 9 bases left between them. CDR3 length: 14 residues. The CDR3 DNA reads as TGTGCCTGGAGGGAGATGGGTAGCAATCAGCCCCAGCATTTT. Translating gives CAWREMGSNQPQHF.

CDR3 coding DNA: TGTGCCAGTAGTCCGAGGGTATCCTACGAGCAGTACTTC. This codes for CASSPRVSYEQYF. This rearrangement joins TRBV19 to TRBJ2-7, with D tentatively TRBD2 (5 bases). The CDR3 covers 13 residues. V was shortened by 5 bases and J by 1 base, with 9 bases between the two germline ends. Germline loops: CDR1 LNHDA, CDR2 SQIVND (reference sequence).

This clone was seen once. The chain is built from TRBV4-3 and TRBJ1-4, with unresolved D. Trimming left V 0 bases short and J 5 bases short, with 7 bases between. The germline CDR1 and CDR2 sequences are LGHNA and YSLEER. The CDR3 covers 14 residues. The CDR3 DNA reads as TGCGCCAGCAGCCAAGATTCCGAGAATGAAAAACTGTTTTTT. It is translated as CASSQDSENEKLFF.

The V and J genes are TRBV30 and TRBJ2-7, with 11 bases aligning to TRBD2. CDR1 is GTSNPN and CDR2 is SVGIG in the germline V gene (reference sequence). Losses at the gene ends were 0 bases for V and 5 bases for J; bases not matched to a gene: 6. The CDR3 consists of 15 residues. The CDR3 DNA reads TGTGCCTGGAGTGTACATACTAGCGGGAGCGACGAGCAGTACTTC. It yields the protein CAWSVHTSGSDEQYF. Full variable domain (rest looked up from reference TRBV30 and TRBJ2-7): SQTIHQWPATLVQPVGSPLSLECTVEGTSNPNLYWYRQAAGRGLQLLFYSVGIGQISSEVPQNLSASRPQDRQFILSSKKLLLSDSGFYLCAWSVHTSGSDEQYFGPGTRLTVT.

V usage is TRBV27 and J usage is TRBJ2-7; D gene ambiguous. Germline CDR1 and CDR2: MNHEY and SMNVEV (reference sequence). Trimming pared 2 bases from V and 2 bases from J, leaving 13 bases between. CDR3 length equals 15 residues. The CDR3 spells CASSLIASLPYEQYF. Here the CDR3 DNA reads TGTGCCAGCAGTTTAATTGCATCGCTTCCCTACGAGCAGTACTTC.

The chain recombines TRBV6-1 with TRBJ2-7, with 11 bases matching TRBD2. The CDR3 totals 15 residues. CDR1 and CDR2 (germline): MNHNS, SASEGT. With 3 bases clipped from V and 5 bases from J, the junction kept 6 bases outside the gene matches. The CDR3, as DNA: TGTGCCAGCAGTGAGGTTAGCGGGAGGGGTGACGAGCAGTACTTC. Translated: CASSEVSGRGDEQYF.

This clone was detected once. The chain has TRBV5-1 and TRBJ2-6, with a tentative D call TRBD2 (5 bases). The CDR3 sequence is 15 residues long. The V and J ends lost 7 bases and 0 bases respectively, with 11 bases between them. CDR1 is SGHRS, CDR2 YFSETQ, per germline. This CDR3 reads CASRSDYSGANVLTF. In DNA form, the CDR3 reads TGCGCCAGCCGATCAGACTACTCTGGGGCCAACGTCCTGACTTTC. The variable domain in full, completed from reference TRBV5-1 and TRBJ2-6, reads KAGVTQTPRYLIKTRGQQVTLSCSPISGHRSVSWYQQTPGQGLQFLFEYFSETQRNKGNFPGRFSGRQFSNSRSEMNVSTLELGDSALYLCASRSDYSGANVLTFGAGSRLTVL.

V is TRBV25-1 and J is TRBJ1-6; no clear D. In germline, CDR1 is MGHDK, CDR2 SYGVNS. This CDR3 comprises 14 residues. V was trimmed by 0 bases and J by 5 bases, leaving 5 bases between them. The DNA for the CDR3 is TGTGCCAGCAGTGAATATGATGATAATTCACCCCTCCACTTT. This translates into CASSEYDDNSPLHF. The full variable domain, rest sourced from reference TRBV25-1 and TRBJ1-6, is EADIYQTPRYLVIGTGKKITLECSQTMGHDKMYWYQQDPGMELHLIHYSYGVNSTEKGDLSSESTVSRIRTEHFPLTLESARPSHTSQYLCASSEYDDNSPLHFGNGTRLTVT.

Comments on this clone: The junction and the germline gene differ at one end; a read error may be behind it. This sequence joins TRBV5-4 and TRBJ2-2; 8 nucleotides align to TRBD1. The CDR3 totals 16 residues. In germline, CDR1 is SGHNT, CDR2 YYREEE (reference sequence). Here the CDR3 DNA reads TGTGCCAGCAGTTTGGCCGGACAGGGCTACACCGGGGAGCTGTTTTTT. Amino acid sequence: CASSLAGQGYTGELFF.

This chain joins TRBV11-3 and TRBJ2-2; 7 bases agree with TRBD1. Unmatched junction bases numbered 3, after V lost 3 bases and J lost 5 bases. The germline V gene encodes CDR1 SGHNT and CDR2 YENEEA. CDR3 size: 14 residues. The CDR3 region is CASSLDRFTGELFF. The CDR3, as DNA: TGTGCCAGCAGCTTGGACAGGTTTACCGGGGAGCTGTTTTTT. The full variable domain, with the rest looked up from reference TRBV11-3 and TRBJ2-2, is EAGVVQSPRYKIIEKKQPVAFWCNPISGHNTLYWYLQNLGQGPELLIRYENEEAVDDSQLPKDRFSAERLKGVDSTLKIQPAELGDSAVYLCASSLDRFTGELFFGEGSRLTVL.

This chain links TRBV6-4 with TRBJ1-2; D may be TRBD1 (5 bases). This CDR3 spans 15 amino acids. V lost 0 bases, J lost 4 bases, and 12 bases lay in between. The germline CDR1 and CDR2 sequences are MRHNA and SNTAGT. CDR3 region: CASSDSGAPLYGYTF. In nucleotides, the CDR3 is TGTGCCAGCAGTGACTCCGGGGCCCCACTCTATGGCTACACCTTC.

V gene TRBV28 combines with J gene TRBJ1-2; D may be TRBD1 (6 bases). The CDR3 length is 15 residues. The germline V gene has CDR1 MDHEN and CDR2 SYDVKM. V lost 5 bases to trimming and J lost 5 bases, with 18 bases between them. DNA for the CDR3: TGTGCCAGCAGTCCTAGGGGGGGGCGGTCTTATGGCTACACCTTC. It is translated as CASSPRGGRSYGYTF.

The chain is built from TRBV7-2 and TRBJ2-3, with D maybe TRBD2 (5 bases). Germline CDR1 and CDR2: SGHTA and FQGNSA. This CDR3 region has 16 residues. The ends were cut back, 2 bases at V and 1 base at J, with 13 bases in the middle. The CDR3: CASSLLVGAGTDTQYF. Written as DNA, the CDR3 is TGTGCCAGCAGCTTACTGGTGGGAGCGGGCACAGATACGCAGTATTTT.

This sequence joins TRBV19 and TRBJ2-5; TRBD2 is a possible D gene (6 bases). Trimming stripped 5 bases from V and 7 bases from J, with 23 bases between. The CDR3 consists of 16 residues. Germline V lookup: CDR1 LNHDA, CDR2 SQIVND (reference sequence). The CDR3 reads CASSPLGLRGFGTQYF. CDR3 nucleotide sequence: TGTGCCAGTAGTCCCCTGGGACTCCGTGGCTTTGGGACCCAGTACTTC.

The chain combines TRBV2 with TRBJ1-1; D uncertain. V lost 8 bases to trimming and J lost 2 bases, with 9 bases between them. CDR1 is SNHLY and CDR2 is FYNNEI in the germline V gene. The CDR3 runs to 12 residues. The CDR3 DNA reads TGTGCCAGCTTTCTGACAAACACTGAAGCTTTCTTT. Translation gives CASFLTNTEAFF.

This sequence joins TRBV12-5 and TRBJ2-7; D remains ambiguous. Trimming left V 8 bases short and J 4 bases short, with 12 bases between. CDR3 length: 12 residues. Germline CDR1 is LGHNT and CDR2 is FRNRAP. The chain's CDR3 is CASSLIFYEQYF. Written as DNA, the CDR3 is TGTGCTAGTTCCCTGATTTTTTACGAGCAGTACTTC.

The rearrangement links TRBV10-3 to TRBJ2-7; 14 bases are a match to TRBD2. The CDR3 is 16 amino acids. The germline V gene encodes CDR1 ENHRY and CDR2 SYGVKD. V was clipped by 6 bases and J by 1 base; unmatched bases: 5. The CDR3 sequence is CAISPGTSGGSYEQYF. Here the CDR3 DNA reads TGTGCCATCAGCCCAGGGACTAGCGGGGGATCCTACGAGCAGTACTTC.

J is TRBJ1-5 and V is TRBV30, with TRBD1 identical over 9 bases. V was pared by 0 bases and J by 0 bases, with 12 bases of the junction left unmatched. Germline V CDR1 and CDR2: GTSNPN, SVGIG (reference sequence). The CDR3 length is 19 residues. The DNA for the CDR3 is TGTGCCTGGAGTGTACAATGGGACAGGGAGGGTTCTAGCAATCAGCCCCAGCATTTT. This gives the protein CAWSVQWDREGSSNQPQHF.

This clone was found a few times. CDR3 bases: TGCGCCAGCAGCTTGGGTTCCGGGGAGCTGTTTTTT. Translating it yields CASSLGSGELFF. The chain couples TRBV5-1 to TRBJ2-2; D unclear. V lost 0 bases and J 6 bases, leaving 3 bases between the germline ends. The CDR3 length is 12 residues. Looked up from germline, CDR1 is SGHRS and CDR2 is YFSETQ.

The V call is TRBV20-1, the J call TRBJ2-5; D gene uncertain. With 3 bases removed from V and 3 bases from J, the gap between germline ends came to 8 bases. CDR3 length: 12 amino acids. Per the germline V gene, CDR1 is DFQATT and CDR2 is SNEGSKA (reference sequence). The CDR3 DNA follows: TGCAGTGCTAGTCGGAATAAAGAGACCCAGTACTTC. Protein: CSASRNKETQYF.

This chain uses TRBV7-9 with TRBJ1-2; no reliable D call. The V gene lost 8 bases and the J gene lost 7 bases, with 11 bases spanning the gap. The CDR3 extends over 11 amino acids. CDR1 is SEHNR and CDR2 is FQNEAQ in the germline V gene (reference sequence). CDR3 nucleotides: TGTGCCAGCCGGCCCGCCAGTGGCTACACCTTC. Amino acid sequence: CASRPASGYTF.